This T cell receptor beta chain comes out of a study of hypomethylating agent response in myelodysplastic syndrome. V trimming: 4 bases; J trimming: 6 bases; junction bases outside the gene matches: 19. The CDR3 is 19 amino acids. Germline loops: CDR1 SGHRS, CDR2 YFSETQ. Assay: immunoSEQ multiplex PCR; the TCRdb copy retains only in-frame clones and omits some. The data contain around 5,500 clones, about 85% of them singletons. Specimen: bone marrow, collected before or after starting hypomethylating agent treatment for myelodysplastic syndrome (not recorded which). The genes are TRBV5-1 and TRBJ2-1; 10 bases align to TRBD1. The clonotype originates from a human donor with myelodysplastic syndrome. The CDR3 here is CASSPWTGGFIQHINEQFF. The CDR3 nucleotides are TGCGCCAGCAGCCCATGGACAGGGGGGTTCATACAGCATATCAATGAGCAGTTCTTC. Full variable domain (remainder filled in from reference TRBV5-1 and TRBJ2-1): KAGVTQTPRYLIKTRGQQVTLSCSPISGHRSVSWYQQTPGQGLQFLFEYFSETQRNKGNFPGRFSGRQFSNSRSEMNVSTLELGDSALYLCASSPWTGGFIQHINEQFFGPGTRLTVL.